The present entry profiles one T cell receptor (beta chain) with its context. The sample is drawn from a study of blood T cell repertoires in COVID-19. Whole-study context: Sources were T cells, B-cell-depleted T cells, or PBMCs; the material itself was cDNA or gDNA.

Authors' data handling: Nucleated cell counts were estimated from reference gene primer amplification. Sequenced by immunoSEQ multiplex PCR; TCRdb stores in-frame clones only, minus some. Clonal size and the V and J genes are those of that table, whereas D and trimming came from the DNA. The table includes 160,000 or so clones, approximately 75% detected once. This TCR came from a human donor in a cohort sampled during active COVID-19. The sequencing input was peripheral blood.

CDR3 sequence: CASSNREGAANEKLFF. The CDR3 DNA reads as TGTGCCAGCAGCAATCGGGAGGGGGCGGCTAATGAAAAACTGTTTTTT. The rearrangement links TRBV7-2 to TRBJ1-4; 7 nucleotides align to TRBD1. The ends lost 5 bases at V and 3 bases at J; junction bases unmatched: 9. The germline V gene has CDR1 SGHTA and CDR2 FQGNSA. This CDR3 is 16 amino acids long.